The following is a T cell receptor (beta chain) sequence with its context. What it recognizes is unknown. CD4+ T cells from unexposed donors were obtained before the COVID-19 pandemic (2011-2018). CD4+ T cells were isolated from the cells after 10 days of culture. Profiling relied on immunoSEQ multiplex PCR, and the TCRdb table lists in-frame clones only, not all of them. The data hold some 11,000 clones, with 70% to 85% observed a single time. The data stem from a study of CD4 T cells in relation to SARS-CoV-2 and coronaviruses. The sample taken for sequencing was CD4+ T cells from PBMCs, cultured in vitro. This receptor was identified in a human donor in good health.

CDR3 in amino acids: CASSSEFTGVPNYGYTF. The CDR3 DNA sequence: TGTGCCAGCAGCTCAGAGTTCACAGGGGTCCCTAACTATGGCTACACCTTC. The chain employs TRBV7-2 and TRBJ1-2; 7 nucleotides align to TRBD1. CDR3 size: 17 residues. Trimming cost V 4 bases and J 0 bases; bases outside gene matches: 11. Germline-derived CDR1 and CDR2 are SGHTA and FQGNSA.